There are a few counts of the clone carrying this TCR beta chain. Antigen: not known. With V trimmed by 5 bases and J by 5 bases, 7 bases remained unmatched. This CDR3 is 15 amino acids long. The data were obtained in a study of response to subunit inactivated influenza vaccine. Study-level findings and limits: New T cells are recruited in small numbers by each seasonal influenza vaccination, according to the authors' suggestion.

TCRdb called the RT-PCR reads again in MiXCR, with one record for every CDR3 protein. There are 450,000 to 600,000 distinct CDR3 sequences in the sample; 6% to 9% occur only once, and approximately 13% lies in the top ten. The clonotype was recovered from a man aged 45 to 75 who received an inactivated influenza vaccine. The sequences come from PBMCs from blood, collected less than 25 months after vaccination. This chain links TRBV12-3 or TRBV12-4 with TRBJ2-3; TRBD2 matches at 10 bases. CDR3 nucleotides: TGTGCCAGCAGTACATTAGCGGGGGGCCTAGATACGCAGTATTTT. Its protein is CASSTLAGGLDTQYF.